This entry features one TCR beta chain sequence. Its specificity is not known. The CDR3 extends over 15 amino acids. Germline CDR1 is SGHDT and CDR2 is YYEEEE. V trimming: 0 bases; J trimming: 2 bases; junction bases outside the gene matches: 2. Treatment of the sample: approximately 18 received Ad26.COV2.S at low or high dose, single or two shots; about 5 received placebo; per-sample allocation not given. At day 63 after the first vaccine or placebo injection, samples were drawn. In the vaccine, an Ad26 vector expressed the SARS-CoV-2 spike of the Wuhan strain. Sequenced by immunoSEQ multiplex PCR; TCRdb stores in-frame clones only, minus some. The table records some 520,000 clones, roughly 87% of them present only once. This specimen belongs to a study of Ad26.COV2.S vaccination and SARS-CoV-2 variants. As for the study in general: Administration of Ad26.COV2.S was intramuscular, either once or twice 56 days apart.

Study-level points and caveats: While placebo recipients had lower spike-specific TCR breadth, vaccine recipients had more.

The chain carries TRBV5-6 and TRBJ2-5; 9 nucleotides agree with TRBD1. The TCR originated in a person between 18 and 60 years old who received the Ad26.COV2.S COVID-19 vaccine or a placebo. The starting material was peripheral blood, obtained in a trial of Ad26.COV2.S vaccine versus placebo. The DNA for the CDR3 is TGTGCCAGCAGCTTGGGGGGACAGGGTCAAGAGACCCAGTACTTC. Amino acid sequence: CASSLGGQGQETQYF.